The sequence of this T cell receptor (beta chain) was determined in a study of long-term antiretroviral therapy in people with HIV. Study-level points and caveats: Transplant donor controls retained higher diversity, though diversity increased after ART.

Survey-level immunoSEQ v3.0 assays were run. Generated by immunoSEQ multiplex PCR, the TCRdb table keeps only in-frame clones and is missing some. The sample yields approximately 24,000 clones, 81% seen once. Worth noting for this clone: Its antigen is currently unknown.

Here the sequenced sample was unsorted PBMCs, taken 4.4 years after starting antiretroviral therapy. This clonotype originated in a man younger than 45 with HIV.

The chain's CDR3 is CASTAGLSLAEKLFF. The CDR3 nucleotides read TGTGCCAGCACCGCTGGACTTTCCCTCGCTGAAAAACTGTTTTTT. The chain is built from TRBV6-6 and TRBJ1-4; no definite D call. CDR1 and CDR2 (germline): MNHNY, SVGAGI (reference sequence). The CDR3 runs to 15 residues. Trimming left V 7 bases short and J 7 bases short, with 19 bases between.